These 11 T cell receptor beta chains originate from one sample sequenced in a study of blood T cells in healthy people across ages. Alongside a J-beta primer mix, a sample-barcoded 5' primer served in a second PCR lasting about 6 to 11 cycles. TCRdb recomputed calls from the 5' RACE reads with MiXCR, one row per CDR3 protein. Counted here are 1.2 million to 1.5 million distinct CDR3 sequences, 42% occurring once; the ten biggest clones make up roughly 7.9%. Sequenced sample: blood. The receptors derive from a woman younger than 35 in good health.

There are a few counts of this clonotype. This sequence joins TRBV9 and TRBJ2-1; tentatively, D is TRBD2 (6 bases). The CDR3 has 15 residues. The V gene's germline CDR1 is SGDLS and CDR2 YYNGEE. Deletions cut 0 bases from V and 4 bases from J, with 11 bases between. The CDR3, as DNA: TGTGCCAGCAGCGTAGGAGCTAGCGTATACAATGAGCAGTTCTTC. This codes for CASSVGASVYNEQFF.

The table lists this clonotype with a few counts. The chain combines TRBV27 with TRBJ1-2; 11 positions match TRBD1. The V gene's germline CDR1 is MNHEY and CDR2 SMNVEV (reference sequence). The V segment lost 7 bases and the J segment 4 bases; nucleotides outside the gene matches: 8. CDR3 length equals 15 residues. CDR3 nucleotides: TGTGCCAGCAAGCGGGGACAGGGGGAAGGCTATGGCTACACCTTC. Translating it yields CASKRGQGEGYGYTF.

This chain's CDR3 is CASRDSGLAGSDTQYF. Written as DNA, the CDR3 is TGTGCCAGCAGGGACTCGGGACTAGCGGGTTCAGATACGCAGTATTTT. The rearrangement joins TRBV2 to TRBJ2-3, with 12 bases identical to TRBD2. Germline CDR1 SNHLY, CDR2 FYNNEI. V gave up 6 bases and J gave up 4 bases; unmatched junction bases: 8. The CDR3 is 16 amino acids. Based on the CDR3 plus reference TRBV2 and TRBJ2-3, the full variable domain is EPEVTQTPSHQVTQMGQEVILRCVPISNHLYFYWYRQILGQKVEFLVSFYNNEISEKSEIFDDQFSVERPDGSNFTLKIRSTKLEDSAMYFCASRDSGLAGSDTQYFGPGTRLTVL.

The rearrangement uses TRBV7-9 and TRBJ2-3; TRBD2 matches 8 bases. In germline, CDR1 is SEHNR, CDR2 FQNEAQ (reference sequence). The trim removed 0 bases at V and 4 bases at J, leaving 6 bases unmatched. The CDR3 is made up of 16 amino acids. In DNA form, the CDR3 reads TGTGCCAGCAGCTTAGCCGGACTAGCAGGGGCAGATACGCAGTATTTT. Translating gives CASSLAGLAGADTQYF.

This rearrangement joins TRBV12-5 to TRBJ1-2, with unresolved D. Germline loops: CDR1 LGHNT, CDR2 FRNRAP. The CDR3 has 13 residues. The V and J ends lost 3 bases and 6 bases respectively, with 11 bases between them. CDR3: CASGLAGSDGYTF. The CDR3 DNA reads as TGTGCTAGTGGTTTAGCGGGGTCCGATGGCTACACCTTC.

The chain employs TRBV29-1 and TRBJ1-1; 7 nucleotides agree with TRBD1. CDR1 and CDR2 (germline): SQVTM, ANQGSEA. The CDR3 extends over 14 amino acids. This chain's CDR3 is CSINRGALNTEAFF. CDR3 bases: TGCAGTATTAACAGGGGTGCCCTAAACACTGAAGCTTTCTTT.

This chain links TRBV12-3 or TRBV12-4 with TRBJ1-1; a possible D gene is TRBD1 (6 bases). The ends were cut back, 7 bases at V and 1 base at J, with 19 bases in the middle. CDR3 length: 16 amino acids. This CDR3 is CASTGTLISSNTEAFF. For the CDR3, the DNA is TGTGCCAGCACAGGGACACTGATCTCTTCGAACACTGAAGCTTTCTTT.

This clonotype was detected only a few times. This chain uses TRBV6-1 with TRBJ2-7, with D perhaps matching TRBD2 (6 bases). Germline CDR1 reads MNHNS; CDR2 reads SASEGT. The CDR3 runs to 16 residues. V lost 4 bases and J 2 bases, leaving 18 bases between the germline ends. This chain's CDR3 is CASSGWGNSGTYEQYF. The CDR3, as DNA: TGTGCCAGCAGTGGCTGGGGGAATAGCGGAACCTACGAGCAGTACTTC.

This chain joins TRBV20-1 and TRBJ2-1, with TRBD1 matching over 10 bases. After removal of 2 bases from V and 10 bases from J, the junction contained 11 bases not matched to a gene. CDR1 and CDR2 from the germline V gene are DFQATT and SNEGSKA (reference sequence). The CDR3 is 15 residues long. CDR3 DNA sequence: TGCAGTGCTAGACCAGACAGGGGGCTAGCCTACGAGCAGTTCTTC. Encoded protein: CSARPDRGLAYEQFF.

The chain combines TRBV5-1 with TRBJ2-5; 8 bases are shared with TRBD1. The J call may be mistaken, given a closer DNA end match to TRBJ2-7. The CDR3 covers 15 residues. The germline V gene has CDR1 SGHRS and CDR2 YFSETQ. DNA of the CDR3: TGCGCCAGCAGCTTGGATCAGGGGGCGTCGTACGAGCAGTACTTC. This gives the protein CASSLDQGASYEQYF.

The chain is built from TRBV18 and TRBJ2-3; TRBD2 aligns across 7 bases. Germline CDR1 and CDR2: KGHSH and LQKENI. The CDR3 consists of 16 residues. V lost 4 bases and J lost 1; bases outside the gene matches: 8. CDR3 DNA sequence: TGTGCCAGCTCACACAGATGGGCGGGGGGCACAGATACGCAGTATTTT. Translating gives CASSHRWAGGTDTQYF.